This is a list of T cell receptor beta chains from one sample in a study of shared clonotypes between healthy human individuals. TCRdb's table, derived via immunoSEQ multiplex PCR, lists solely in-frame clones and lacks some. The table lists nearly 1,000,000 clones, 70% to 85% of them singletons. The material sequenced was memory CD4+ T cells sorted from blood. All receptors come from a man between 18 and 29 years old in good health. Both conserved end residues are part of each CDR3. The D gene is left open where the match is weak. For some rows the clone size is stated as once, few or many, or as a class when expanded; others skip it.

>TRBJ1-1|NA|TRBV30|NA
TGTGCCTGGAGTGTGGAGACTGAAGCTTTCTTT
CAWSVETEAFF
>TRBJ1-4|NA|TRBV23-1|NA
TGCGCCAGCAGTCCCGGACCTAGGGGAACTAATGAAAAACTGTTTTTT
CASSPGPRGTNEKLFF
>TRBJ1-1|NA|TRBV30|NA
TGTGCCGTAAATACCCAGGGGCGACCAGCGAACACTGAAGCTTTCTTT
CAVNTQGRPANTEAFF
>TRBJ1-2|few|TRBV27|TRBD1
TGTGCCAGCAGCTGGGACAGAAACTATGGCTACACCTTC
CASSWDRNYGYTF
>TRBJ2-2|NA|TRBV28|NA
TGTGCCAGCAGTTTGCAAAGGGTAGGGACCGGGGAGCTGTTTTTT
CASSLQRVGTGELFF
>TRBJ1-4|NA|TRBV2|NA
TGTGCCAGCACTGAACAGGGCGCAACTAATGAAAAACTGTTTTTT
CASTEQGATNEKLFF
>TRBJ2-2|NA|TRBV30|TRBD2
TGTGCCTGGAGGAATTCCTTCCGGGGGGGTTGGACCGGGGAGCTGTTTTTT
CAWRNSFRGGWTGELFF
>TRBJ1-5|NA|TRBV19|TRBD1
TGTGCCACCGCCACCGGGACAGGGAGCAATCAGCCCCAGCATTTT
CATATGTGSNQPQHF
>TRBJ2-5|NA|TRBV18|TRBD2
TGTGCCAGCTCACCCAGGACTAGCGGGGAAGAGACCCAGTACTTC
CASSPRTSGEETQYF
>TRBJ2-2|NA|TRBV2|TRBD2
TGTGCCAGCAGGGGGACTATCAACACCGGGGAGCTGTTTTTT
CASRGTINTGELFF
>TRBJ1-5|NA|TRBV28|NA
TGTGCCAGCAGTTTACAGGTCAGGGGCAATCAGCCCCAGCATTTT
CASSLQVRGNQPQHF
>TRBJ2-3|NA|TRBV11-1|NA
TGTGCCAGCAGCCCATTCCTGGGGCGGACAGATACGCAGTATTTT
CASSPFLGRTDTQYF
>TRBJ1-4|NA|TRBV9|NA
TGTGCCAGCAGCGTCGGACATGGGGATGAAAAACTGTTTTTT
CASSVGHGDEKLFF
>TRBJ2-3|NA|TRBV5-1|TRBD2
TGCGCCAGCGGGGGGGGCAGCGGGAGTAACCGCGGAGATACGCAGTATTTT
CASGGGSGSNRGDTQYF
>TRBJ2-7|few|TRBV5-1|TRBD1
TGCGCCAGCAGCCCCAGGCCAGGGGGCGGTTACGAGCAGTACTTC
CASSPRPGGGYEQYF
>TRBJ1-6|NA|TRBV30|NA
TGTGCCTGGAGTAAGCCGGGTCAGAGTAATTCACCCCTCCACTTT
CAWSKPGQSNSPLHF
>TRBJ2-1|NA|TRBV18|TRBD2
TGTGCCAGCTCAGGGAGGACTAGCGGGCAGCTACTCAATGAGCAGTTCTTC
CASSGRTSGQLLNEQFF
>TRBJ2-7|NA|TRBV6-1|NA
TGTGCCAGCAGTGAAGGGCTAGGACCCCCTGAGTACTTC
CASSEGLGPPEYF
>TRBJ1-3|few|TRBV7-2|NA
TGTGCCAGCAGCTTTAGGGGCCCCGGGGGGCGCGGAAACACCATATATTTT
CASSFRGPGGRGNTIYF
>TRBJ2-2|NA|TRBV30|TRBD1
TGTGCCTGGAGTGTGAGCCCTTACCGACAGGGGATCGGCGGGGAGCTGTTTTTT
CAWSVSPYRQGIGGELFF